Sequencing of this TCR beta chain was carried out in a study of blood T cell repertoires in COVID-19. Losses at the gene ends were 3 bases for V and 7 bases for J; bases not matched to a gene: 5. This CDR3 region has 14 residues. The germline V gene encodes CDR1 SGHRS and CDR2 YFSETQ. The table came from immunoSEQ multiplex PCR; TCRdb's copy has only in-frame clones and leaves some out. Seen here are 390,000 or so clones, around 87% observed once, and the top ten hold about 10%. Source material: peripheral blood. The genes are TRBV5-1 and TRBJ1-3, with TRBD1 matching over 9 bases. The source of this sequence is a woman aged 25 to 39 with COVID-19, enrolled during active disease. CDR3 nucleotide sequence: TGCGCCAGCAGCTCCTCCGACAGGGGGAACACCATATATTTT. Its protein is CASSSSDRGNTIYF. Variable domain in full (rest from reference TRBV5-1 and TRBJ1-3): KAGVTQTPRYLIKTRGQQVTLSCSPISGHRSVSWYQQTPGQGLQFLFEYFSETQRNKGNFPGRFSGRQFSNSRSEMNVSTLELGDSALYLCASSSSDRGNTIYFGEGSWLTVV.